Following are 26 T cell receptor beta chains from one sample sequenced in a study of T cell changes during pregnancy in multiple sclerosis. Method: immunoSEQ multiplex PCR; TCRdb's copy keeps in-frame clones and lacks some. The top ten clones hold about 0.4% of a sample with some 60,000 clones, approximately 90% of them seen once. Sequences were derived from CD4+ T cells from peripheral blood mononuclear cells, sampled in the third trimester of pregnancy. Every receptor here comes from a female donor with multiple sclerosis, enrolled in a pregnancy study.

The genes are TRBV2 and TRBJ2-1; D is perhaps TRBD2 (6 bases). The CDR3 has 14 residues. Per germline, CDR1 SNHLY and CDR2 FYNNEI. V was cut by 3 bases and J by 4 bases, with 10 bases left in between. The CDR3 is CASSEWDSYNEQFF. The CDR3 DNA is TGTGCCAGCAGTGAGTGGGACTCATACAATGAGCAGTTCTTC.

The chain carries TRBV7-2 and TRBJ1-2; D remains unclear. The V and J ends lost 5 bases and 4 bases respectively, with 8 bases between them. The germline V gene has CDR1 SGHTA and CDR2 FQGNSA. CDR3 length: 12 amino acids. The CDR3 spells CASSPRGYGYTF. The CDR3 DNA sequence: TGTGCCAGCAGCCCGCGGGGCTATGGCTACACCTTC.

The chain recombines TRBV14 with TRBJ2-7; D may be TRBD2 (6 bases). The CDR3 contains 15 residues. V was trimmed by 4 bases and J by 6 bases, leaving 19 bases between them. Germline-derived CDR1 and CDR2 are SGHDN and FVKESK. The CDR3 loop is CASSRGGAPRFEQYF. As DNA, the CDR3 is TGTGCCAGCAGCCGCGGCGGGGCCCCCCGGTTCGAGCAGTACTTC.

The chain carries TRBV7-2 and TRBJ1-5; the D gene is possibly TRBD1 (6 bases). Germline-derived CDR1 and CDR2 are SGHTA and FQGNSA. The V end lost 1 base, the J end lost 6 bases, and 16 bases lay between the germline ends. The length of the CDR3 is 16 residues. In nucleotides, the CDR3 is TGTGCCAGCAGCTTAGGGGCCAGGGGAGCGAGTCAGCCCCAGCATTTT. It yields the protein CASSLGARGASQPQHF.

This clone was detected only a few times. In nucleotides, the CDR3 is TGTGCCAGTGAACCGGGACTAGCGGGAGGCTCAGCTTTCAATGAGCAGTTCTTC. Translating it yields CASEPGLAGGSAFNEQFF. This chain joins TRBV19 and TRBJ2-1; 15 bases are shared with TRBD2. Germline-derived CDR1 and CDR2 are LNHDA and SQIVND (reference sequence). There are 18 residues in the CDR3. V was clipped by 8 bases and J by 6 bases; unmatched bases: 14.

The chain links TRBV6-5 to TRBJ2-7; a possible D gene is TRBD1 (6 bases). CDR3 length: 14 amino acids. Per germline, CDR1 MNHEY and CDR2 SVGAGI. V gave up 5 bases and J gave up 3 bases, with 14 bases separating them. CDR3 in DNA: TGTGCCAGCAGTCCCAGGGGATCACACTACGAGCAGTACTTC. Protein product: CASSPRGSHYEQYF.

The rearrangement links TRBV29-1 to TRBJ1-1; D is unresolved. V gave up 3 bases and J gave up 1 base, with 3 bases separating them. Germline V gives CDR1 SQVTM, CDR2 ANQGSEA. The CDR3 is made up of 11 amino acids. The CDR3 DNA reads TGCAGCGTTGACGGGAACACTGAAGCTTTCTTT. It codes for CSVDGNTEAFF.

The chain is built from TRBV6-5 and TRBJ1-2; 11 bases line up with TRBD1. Germline CDR1 MNHEY, CDR2 SVGAGI. V lost 5 bases, J lost 8 bases, and 10 bases stayed unmatched. The CDR3 length is 15 residues. The DNA of the CDR3 is TGTGCCAGCAGTCACCCGGACAGGGGGCTCGGAGGCTACACCTTC. Amino acid sequence: CASSHPDRGLGGYTF.

The chain joins TRBV29-1 to TRBJ1-2, with D unresolved. Germline CDR1 is SQVTM and CDR2 is ANQGSEA. This CDR3 contains 15 residues. V lost 0 bases, J lost 8 bases, and 19 bases lay in between. The CDR3 loop reads CSVEDNLGSLGGYTF. CDR3 bases: TGCAGCGTTGAAGATAATCTCGGGAGTTTGGGGGGCTACACCTTC.

V gene TRBV6-5 combines with J gene TRBJ1-2; a weak D match, TRBD1 (5 bases). The CDR3 has 15 amino acids. The germline gives CDR1 MNHEY, CDR2 SVGAGI. V lost 0 bases, J lost 0 bases, and 8 bases lay in between. In DNA form, the CDR3 reads TGTGCCAGCAGTTACTCGGACACCTCTAACTATGGCTACACCTTC. Translated: CASSYSDTSNYGYTF.

The V call is TRBV25-1, the J call TRBJ1-1; a possible D gene is TRBD1 (6 bases). The V end was cut by 5 bases, the J end by 1 base, with 11 bases between. Per germline, CDR1 MGHDK and CDR2 SYGVNS. The CDR3 has 14 amino acids. The CDR3: CASSWGQTNTEAFF. CDR3 in DNA: TGTGCCAGCAGTTGGGGACAAACGAACACTGAAGCTTTCTTT.

Here the CDR3 reads CASSLREVSHEQYF. The DNA of the CDR3 is TGTGCCAGCAGCTTACGGGAGGTTTCCCACGAGCAGTACTTC. The chain joins TRBV7-8 to TRBJ2-7; the match to TRBD2 covers 7 bases. The V gene's germline CDR1 is SGHVS and CDR2 FQNEAQ. The junction had 6 bases not matched to a gene; V was cut back by 2 bases and J by 5 bases. CDR3 length equals 14 residues.

This chain links TRBV6-5 with TRBJ2-7; 9 bases are a match to TRBD2. J was trimmed by 2 bases and V by 11 bases; bases with no gene match: 7. The germline gives CDR1 MNHEY, CDR2 SVGAGI. The CDR3 is made up of 13 amino acids. CDR3 in amino acids: CAARASGTYEQYF. DNA of the CDR3: TGTGCCGCGCGGGCTAGCGGGACCTACGAGCAGTACTTC.

The chain carries TRBV7-2 and TRBJ2-5; 8 bases line up with TRBD2. Germline trimming cut 5 bases from V and 1 base from J; bases unmatched to any gene: 15. There are 18 residues in the CDR3. Germline CDR1 reads SGHTA; CDR2 reads FQGNSA. CDR3 region: CASSPLWSSGATQETQYF. CDR3 nucleotide sequence: TGTGCCAGCAGCCCCCTTTGGAGTAGCGGGGCTACCCAAGAGACCCAGTACTTC.

The chain has TRBV19 and TRBJ2-2; 9 positions agree with TRBD1. J lost 4 bases, V lost 5 bases, and 2 bases had no gene match. The CDR3 spans 14 residues. Germline CDR1 reads LNHDA; CDR2 reads SQIVND (reference sequence). CDR3 coding DNA: TGTGCCAGTAGTTCGACAGGGGGCACCGGGGAGCTGTTTTTT. Amino acid sequence: CASSSTGGTGELFF.

J is TRBJ2-3 and V is TRBV14; D remains ambiguous. Germline values: CDR1 SGHDN, CDR2 FVKESK. The V gene lost 1 base and the J gene lost 7 bases, with 9 bases spanning the gap. The CDR3 runs 13 residues. The DNA of the CDR3 is TGTGCCAGCAGCCAAGCCGGGTCCTATACGCAGTATTTT. The encoded protein is CASSQAGSYTQYF. The full variable domain, in which reference TRBV14 and TRBJ2-3 provide the parts outside the CDR3, is EAGVTQFPSHSVIEKGQTVTLRCDPISGHDNLYWYRRVMGKEIKFLLHFVKESKQDESGMPNNRFLAERTGGTYSTLKVQPAELEDSGVYFCASSQAGSYTQYFGPGTRLTVL.

The V call is TRBV6-5, the J call TRBJ2-7; tentative D call: TRBD2 (5 bases). With 6 bases removed from V and 7 bases from J, the gap between germline ends came to 13 bases. From germline, CDR1 is MNHEY and CDR2 SVGAGI. CDR3 size: 12 residues. The CDR3 DNA reads as TGTGCCAGCAGCAGGACTCAATGGGAGCAGTACTTC. This sequence encodes CASSRTQWEQYF.

The chain has TRBV18 and TRBJ1-2; D uncertain. The V gene's germline CDR1 is KGHSH and CDR2 LQKENI. Trimming stripped 3 bases from V and 3 bases from J, with 5 bases between. This CDR3 has 12 residues. The CDR3 spells CASSPADYGYTF. The CDR3 nucleotides are TGTGCCAGCTCACCCGCGGACTATGGCTACACCTTC.

The V and J genes are TRBV2 and TRBJ1-4, with a weak D call TRBD1 (5 bases). The germline gives CDR1 SNHLY, CDR2 FYNNEI. The length of the CDR3 is 16 residues. V lost 2 bases to trimming and J lost 6 bases, with 16 bases between them. CDR3 coding DNA: TGTGCCAGCAGTGAATTGGGGGGGGACCGTCATGAAAAACTGTTTTTT. It codes for CASSELGGDRHEKLFF.

The rearrangement links TRBV5-5 to TRBJ1-5; 8 bases match TRBD1. The length of the CDR3 is 16 residues. After removal of 0 bases from V and 1 base from J, the junction contained 3 bases not matched to a gene. CDR1 is SGHKS, CDR2 YYEKEE, per germline (reference sequence). CDR3 coding DNA: TGTGCCAGCAGCTTGGGACAGGGGCGAAGCAATCAGCCCCAGCATTTT. Protein sequence: CASSLGQGRSNQPQHF.

The chain joins TRBV15 to TRBJ1-2, with 9 bases matching TRBD1. Losses at the gene ends were 0 bases for V and 8 bases for J; bases not matched to a gene: 4. The CDR3 has 14 amino acids. Germline values: CDR1 LNHNV, CDR2 YYDKDF (reference sequence). CDR3 region: CATSREGTGPGYTF. The CDR3 DNA reads as TGTGCCACCAGCAGAGAAGGGACAGGGCCCGGCTACACCTTC.

This chain links TRBV11-3 with TRBJ2-3, with TRBD2 matching over 7 bases. Trimming at V came to 2 bases and at J to 3 bases, leaving 11 bases not matched to a gene. The germline V gene has CDR1 SGHNT and CDR2 YENEEA. CDR3 length equals 17 residues. Here the CDR3 reads CASSLRDGAGNTDTQYF. The CDR3 DNA sequence: TGTGCCAGCAGCTTAAGGGATGGAGCGGGGAATACAGATACGCAGTATTTT.

The chain is built from TRBV11-3 and TRBJ2-3; a possible D gene is TRBD1 (6 bases). Trimming pared 5 bases from V and 2 bases from J, leaving 14 bases between. The CDR3 is 15 amino acids. Per the germline V gene, CDR1 is SGHNT and CDR2 is YENEEA. The CDR3 region is CASSPGTLITDTQYF. For the CDR3, the DNA is TGTGCCAGCAGCCCCGGGACACTGATCACAGATACGCAGTATTTT.

This chain connects TRBV5-1 to TRBJ2-1; D is perhaps TRBD1 (8 bases). Trimming shortened V by 2 bases and J by 7 bases, and 16 bases separated the two germline ends. From germline, CDR1 is SGHRS and CDR2 YFSETQ. The CDR3 spans 15 residues. CDR3 sequence: CASSLQGEGLNEQFF. The CDR3 bases are TGCGCCAGCAGCTTACAGGGGGAGGGCCTAAATGAGCAGTTCTTC.

This clone was detected once. This rearrangement joins TRBV5-1 to TRBJ2-3; 9 nucleotides agree with TRBD2. Germline lookup yields CDR1 SGHRS and CDR2 YFSETQ. J lost 0 bases, V lost 4 bases, and 6 bases had no gene match. CDR3 length equals 16 residues. As DNA, the CDR3 is TGCGCCAGCAGCCCTAGCGGGGCCGCTAGCACAGATACGCAGTATTTT. Translated, it gives CASSPSGAASTDTQYF.

This sequence joins TRBV9 and TRBJ1-1, with 7 bases that match TRBD1. With 4 bases clipped from V and 5 bases from J, the junction kept 17 bases outside the gene matches. This CDR3 comprises 17 residues. Germline CDR1 and CDR2: SGDLS and YYNGEE. The CDR3 sequence: CASSLRGDGQARTEAFF. CDR3 sequence (DNA): TGTGCCAGCAGCTTAAGGGGGGATGGACAGGCACGGACTGAAGCTTTCTTT.